This TCR beta chain was retrieved from a study of PD-L1 blockade in urothelial cancer. Study overall: A median blood sample held around 130,000 T cells and tens of thousands of unique TCRs.

Clones were sequenced by immunoSEQ multiplex PCR, and TCRdb holds only the in-frame ones, with some missing. Of under 50,000 clones listed, around 90% were seen once; the top ten hold around 8%. This receptor was taken from a man between 70 and 80 years old with urothelial cancer. Specimen: PBMCs, collected around atezolizumab (anti-PD-L1) treatment.

CDR3 amino acids: CASSLKMVLAGGTYEQYF. Here the CDR3 DNA reads TGTGCCAGCAGTTTGAAGATGGTACTAGCGGGAGGGACCTACGAGCAGTACTTC. This chain joins TRBV28 and TRBJ2-7; TRBD2 aligns across 13 bases. The CDR3 length is 18 residues. Germline V lookup: CDR1 MDHEN, CDR2 SYDVKM. J was trimmed by 2 bases and V by 3 bases; bases with no gene match: 10.